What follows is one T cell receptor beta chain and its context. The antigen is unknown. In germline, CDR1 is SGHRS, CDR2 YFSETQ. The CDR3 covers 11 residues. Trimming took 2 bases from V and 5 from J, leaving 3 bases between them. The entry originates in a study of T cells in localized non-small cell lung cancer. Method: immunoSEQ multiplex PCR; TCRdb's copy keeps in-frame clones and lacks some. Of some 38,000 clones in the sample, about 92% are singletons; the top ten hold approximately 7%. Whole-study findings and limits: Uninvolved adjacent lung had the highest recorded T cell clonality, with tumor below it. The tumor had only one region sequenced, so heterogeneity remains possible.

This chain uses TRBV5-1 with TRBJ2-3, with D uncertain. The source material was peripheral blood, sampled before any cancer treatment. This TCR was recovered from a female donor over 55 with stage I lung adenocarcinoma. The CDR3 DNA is TGCGCCAGCAGCTTTCAAGATACGCAGTATTTT. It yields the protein CASSFQDTQYF. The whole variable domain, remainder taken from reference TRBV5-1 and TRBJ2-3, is KAGVTQTPRYLIKTRGQQVTLSCSPISGHRSVSWYQQTPGQGLQFLFEYFSETQRNKGNFPGRFSGRQFSNSRSEMNVSTLELGDSALYLCASSFQDTQYFGPGTRLTVL.